Sequencing of this T cell receptor beta chain was carried out in a study of blood T cell repertoires in COVID-19. On the study more broadly: Italy, Spain and the United States were the sources of the convalescent and acute COVID-19 samples.

Study processing details: Quantification of nucleated cells was approximated via reference gene primer amplification. This table comes from immunoSEQ multiplex PCR, and its TCRdb copy is limited to in-frame clones, with some not included. The V and J calls and clone size were taken over from that table, and D and trimming were inferred from the DNA. The sample comprises under 150,000 clones, 88% of which are singletons, and over 9.5% rests with the top ten. The CDR3 is 12 residues long. Germline V lookup: CDR1 MGHDK, CDR2 SYGVNS. This clone showed up just a few times. One end of the junction does not line up with germline, which may come from a read error.

The chain carries TRBV25-1 and TRBJ1-1; 8 nucleotides line up with TRBD1. The source material was peripheral blood. This receptor was taken from a man in his forties or fifties with active or convalescent COVID-19. CDR3 in amino acids: CASSEYKGQVLF. The CDR3 DNA reads as TGTGCCAGCAGTGAATATAAGGGACAGGTACTATTT.